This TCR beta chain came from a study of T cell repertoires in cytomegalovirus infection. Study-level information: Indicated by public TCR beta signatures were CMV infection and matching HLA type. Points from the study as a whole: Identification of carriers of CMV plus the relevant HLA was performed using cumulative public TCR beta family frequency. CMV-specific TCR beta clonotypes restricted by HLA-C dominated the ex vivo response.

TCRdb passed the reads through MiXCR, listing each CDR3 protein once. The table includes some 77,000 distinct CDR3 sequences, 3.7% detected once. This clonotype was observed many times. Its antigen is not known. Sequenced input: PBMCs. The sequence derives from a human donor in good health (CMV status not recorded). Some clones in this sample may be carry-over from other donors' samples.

CDR3 bases: TGTGCCAGCAGCTTGGGCGGGGGGTCTTACAATGAGCAGTTCTTC. Translation: CASSLGGGSYNEQFF. V is TRBV5-4 and J is TRBJ2-1, with TRBD2 matching 8 bases. This CDR3 is 15 amino acids long. Germline trimming cut 0 bases from V and 4 bases from J; bases unmatched to any gene: 3. Germline lookup yields CDR1 SGHNT and CDR2 YYREEE (reference sequence).